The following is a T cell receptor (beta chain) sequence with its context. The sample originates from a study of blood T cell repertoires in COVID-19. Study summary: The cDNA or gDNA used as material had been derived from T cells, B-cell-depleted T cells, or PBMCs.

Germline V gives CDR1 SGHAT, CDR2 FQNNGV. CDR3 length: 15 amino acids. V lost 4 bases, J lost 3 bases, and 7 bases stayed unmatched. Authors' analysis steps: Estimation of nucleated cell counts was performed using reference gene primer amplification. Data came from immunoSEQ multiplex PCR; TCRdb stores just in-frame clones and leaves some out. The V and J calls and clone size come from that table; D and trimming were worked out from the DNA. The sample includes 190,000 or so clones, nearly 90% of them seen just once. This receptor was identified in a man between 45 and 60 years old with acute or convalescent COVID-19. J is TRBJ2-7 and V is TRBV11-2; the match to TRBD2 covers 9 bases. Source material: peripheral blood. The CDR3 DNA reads TGTGCCAGCAGCTCGCGGGGTAGCGGGAGCTACGAGCAGTACTTC. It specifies CASSSRGSGSYEQYF. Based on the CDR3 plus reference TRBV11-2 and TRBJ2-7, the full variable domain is EAGVAQSPRYKIIEKRQSVAFWCNPISGHATLYWYQQILGQGPKLLIQFQNNGVVDDSQLPKDRFSAERLKGVDSTLKIQPAKLEDSAVYLCASSSRGSGSYEQYFGPGTRLTVT.